The clone carrying this TCR beta chain was found once. Original handling: How many nucleated cells were present was estimated from reference gene primer amplification. The assay was immunoSEQ multiplex PCR, and TCRdb's table has in-frame clones only and misses some. V and J calls plus clone size are reproduced from that table; the DNA served to infer D and trimming. The table shows about 26,000 clones, with over 80% occurring only once. This sample was included in a study of blood T cell repertoires in COVID-19. Overall study: Sample material is recorded as cDNA or gDNA derived from T cells, B-cell-depleted T cells, or PBMCs.

Per germline, CDR1 MNHEY and CDR2 SVGAGI. The CDR3 runs 12 residues. The V and J ends lost 7 bases and 5 bases respectively, with 10 bases between them. Sequenced: peripheral blood. The origin of this receptor is a human donor in a cohort sampled during active COVID-19. The chain uses TRBV6-5 and TRBJ2-3; D is perhaps TRBD2 (6 bases). DNA for the CDR3: TGTGCCAGCACCGGGGGAGTAGATACGCAGTATTTT. Translated: CASTGGVDTQYF.